This entry lists 10 T cell receptor beta chains sequenced from one sample in a study of beta chain features in type 1 diabetes. Whole-study findings and limits: Researchers report that Type 1 diabetes patients had moderately but significantly shorter TCRB CDR3s across all four CD4+ subsets.

As every portion of the isolated RNA was reverse transcribed, the sequencing read expressed TCRB transcripts. Sequencing used immunoSEQ multiplex PCR; TCRdb keeps in-frame clones, though not all of them. The top ten clones hold around 0.7% of a sample with roughly 150,000 clones, 7% to 9.5% of them seen once. No antigen has been identified for these receptors. The specimen sequenced was central memory CD4+ T cells from blood. These receptors came from a woman aged 25-40 years with type 1 diabetes.

The table lists this clone with a few counts. The chain couples TRBV4-1 to TRBJ2-5; D might be TRBD2 (6 bases). Germline assignment: CDR1 MGHRA and CDR2 YSYEKL. The CDR3 runs to 15 residues. V shed 1 base and J shed 5 bases, with 14 bases lying between them. CDR3 sequence: CASSQVAVPRETQYF. The CDR3 DNA sequence: TGCGCCAGCAGCCAAGTAGCGGTCCCCCGGGAGACCCAGTACTTC.

The chain uses TRBV10-3 and TRBJ2-2; 11 bases map to TRBD1. The V segment lost 10 bases and the J segment 4 bases; nucleotides outside the gene matches: 8. The CDR3 totals 15 residues. Germline values: CDR1 ENHRY, CDR2 SYGVKD. CDR3 nucleotide sequence: TGTGCCACTCGGACAGGGGGCGCGTTCACCGGGGAGCTGTTTTTT. This gives the protein CATRTGGAFTGELFF.

The chain joins TRBV18 to TRBJ2-7; tentative D call: TRBD1 (5 bases). CDR3 size: 15 residues. V gave up 3 bases and J gave up 2 bases, with 14 bases separating them. Per germline, CDR1 KGHSH and CDR2 LQKENI. This CDR3 reads CASSPGRTSAYEQYF. The CDR3 DNA reads TGTGCCAGCTCACCGGGGCGGACCTCAGCCTACGAGCAGTACTTC. Filled out from reference TRBV18 and TRBJ2-7, the complete variable domain reads NAGVMQNPRHLVRRRGQEARLRCSPMKGHSHVYWYRQLPEEGLKFMVYLQKENIIDESGMPKERFSAEFPKEGPSILRIQQVVRGDSAAYFCASSPGRTSAYEQYFGPGTRLTVT.

The chain is built from TRBV5-1 and TRBJ1-1; D uncertain. The CDR3 has 14 amino acids. Germline lookup yields CDR1 SGHRS and CDR2 YFSETQ. Trimming took 1 base from V and 1 from J, leaving 8 bases between them. The CDR3 nucleotides read TGCGCCAGCAGCTTGATCCCAGGGAACACTGAAGCTTTCTTT. Translating gives CASSLIPGNTEAFF.

This clone was counted a few times. The V and J genes are TRBV5-1 and TRBJ2-1, with 7 bases identical to TRBD2. Looked up from germline, CDR1 is SGHRS and CDR2 is YFSETQ. CDR3 size: 16 residues. J gave up 7 bases and V 0 bases, and 10 bases lay outside the gene matches. The CDR3 protein is CASSLAEGGSRNEQFF. In DNA, the CDR3 is TGCGCCAGCAGCTTGGCCGAGGGCGGGAGTAGAAATGAGCAGTTCTTC.

This sequence joins TRBV6-5 and TRBJ1-2; 12 bases are shared with TRBD1. From germline, CDR1 is MNHEY and CDR2 SVGAGI. V trimming: 5 bases; J trimming: 7 bases; junction bases outside the gene matches: 5. The CDR3 totals 14 residues. The CDR3 nucleotides are TGTGCCAGCAGTGGGGGACAGGGGGCCTCTGGCTACACCTTC. It codes for CASSGGQGASGYTF.

V gene TRBV18 combines with J gene TRBJ1-2, with D tentatively TRBD1 (6 bases). This CDR3 contains 14 residues. The V end lost 4 bases, the J end lost 6 bases, and 15 bases lay between the germline ends. Germline V lookup: CDR1 KGHSH, CDR2 LQKENI. The DNA of the CDR3 is TGTGCCAGCTCACTAGCCGGGACACCTGATGGCTACACCTTC. Translating gives CASSLAGTPDGYTF.

The chain uses TRBV29-1 and TRBJ1-4; D unclear. Germline V gene lookup returns CDR1 SQVTM and CDR2 ANQGSEA. The CDR3 is 11 amino acids. V was clipped by 6 bases and J by 8 bases, with 10 bases between them. The CDR3 here is CSVYSGEKLFF. The CDR3 DNA follows: TGCAGCGTCTACAGTGGCGAAAAACTGTTTTTT. The variable domain in full, with the rest retrieved from reference TRBV29-1 and TRBJ1-4, is SAVISQKPSRDICQRGTSLTIQCQVDSQVTMMFWYRQQPGQSLTLIATANQGSEATYESGFVIDKFPISRPNLTFSTLTVSNMSPEDSSIYLCSVYSGEKLFFGSGTQLSVL.

This clone turned up a few times. The J gene is TRBJ2-1, the V gene TRBV29-1, with 7 bases matching TRBD2. This CDR3 comprises 14 residues. V lost 4 bases, J lost 4 bases, and 7 bases stayed unmatched. The germline gives CDR1 SQVTM, CDR2 ANQGSEA. The CDR3, as DNA: TGCAGCGTTGTGGCGGGAGTCTTATACAATGAGCAGTTCTTC. Protein: CSVVAGVLYNEQFF.

The rearrangement joins TRBV18 to TRBJ2-7, with D possibly matching TRBD1 (5 bases). The CDR3 consists of 12 residues. Trimming took off 5 bases at V and 3 bases at J, with 8 bases between the two ends. Germline V gives CDR1 KGHSH, CDR2 LQKENI. The CDR3 DNA is TGTGCCAGCTCAGACAGAATCTACGAGCAGTACTTC. It codes for CASSDRIYEQYF. The full variable domain, its missing parts supplied by reference TRBV18 and TRBJ2-7, is NAGVMQNPRHLVRRRGQEARLRCSPMKGHSHVYWYRQLPEEGLKFMVYLQKENIIDESGMPKERFSAEFPKEGPSILRIQQVVRGDSAAYFCASSDRIYEQYFGPGTRLTVT.